This T cell receptor (beta chain) was found in a study of CD8+ T cells in alopecia areata. Treatment indicated: oral pan-JAK inhibitor, 5-10 mg twice daily. It was from alopecia areata patients that lesional scalp punch biopsies and peripheral blood were collected. There are a few counts of this clone. Once RNA had been extracted, it was reverse transcribed into cDNA to act as the sequencing template. The table came from immunoSEQ multiplex PCR; TCRdb's copy has only in-frame clones and leaves some out. Among 170,000 or so clones listed, approximately 53% were seen once. Germline V gene lookup returns CDR1 MNHEY and CDR2 SVGAGI. There are 15 residues in the CDR3. Trimming removed 5 bases at V and 0 bases at J, with 11 bases between.

This sequence originates from a human donor with alopecia areata. V gene TRBV6-5 combines with J gene TRBJ2-1; the D gene is possibly TRBD2 (6 bases). This specimen was CD8+ T cells sorted from blood, taken at week 24, from a patient treated with tofacitinib. The CDR3 nucleotides are TGTGCCAGCAGTGCTGCGGGGAGCTCCTACAATGAGCAGTTCTTC. It yields the protein CASSAAGSSYNEQFF.